These T cell receptor beta chains were read from a single sample in a study of cytomegalovirus exposure and HLA in healthy donors. The assay was immunoSEQ multiplex PCR, and TCRdb's table has in-frame clones only and misses some. The sample holds over 150,000 clones, 75% to 85% seen once. The specimen sequenced was PBMCs. The receptors here all came from a boy aged 10-17 years in good health and CMV-seronegative. Each CDR3 is given with its conserved first and last residue. The D gene is left open where the match is weak. The size field is filled for only some rows; it gives once, few, many or a size class.

v_call,d_call,j_call,cdr3_length,clone_size,cdr3_aa,cdr3_nt
TRBV7-6,.,TRBJ1-1,13,.,CASNKLGNTEAFF,TGTGCCAGCAACAAGCTGGGCAACACTGAAGCTTTCTTT
TRBV7-9,.,TRBJ2-5,12,.,CASRAGGETQYF,TGTGCCAGCAGGGCAGGGGGGGAGACCCAGTACTTC
TRBV7-3,TRBD2,TRBJ2-2,15,.,CASSPGLAHTGELFF,TGTGCCAGCAGCCCGGGACTAGCGCACACCGGGGAGCTGTTTTTT
TRBV10-3,.,TRBJ2-7,13,.,CAINEQVSYEQYF,TGTGCCATCAACGAACAGGTGTCCTACGAGCAGTACTTC
TRBV10-1,.,TRBJ1-1,15,.,CASSESGAGNIEAFF,TGCGCCAGCAGTGAGTCGGGGGCAGGGAACATTGAAGCTTTCTTT
TRBV28,TRBD2,TRBJ2-7,16,.,CASSFPREGSPYEQYF,TGTGCCAGCAGTTTCCCCCGGGAGGGGAGCCCCTACGAGCAGTACTTC
TRBV27,TRBD2,TRBJ2-1,12,.,CASSYWGGVEFF,TGTGCCAGCAGTTATTGGGGGGGGGTTGAGTTCTTC
TRBV5-6,.,TRBJ1-6,15,.,CASSPPLSYNSPLHF,TGTGCCAGCAGCCCCCCCCTCTCCTATAATTCACCCCTCCACTTT
TRBV2,TRBD2,TRBJ2-1,15,.,CASSDLAGEDNEQFF,TGTGCCAGCAGTGATCTAGCGGGGGAAGACAATGAGCAGTTCTTC
TRBV5-4,.,TRBJ1-4,15,once,CASSPTGPRSEKLFF,TGTGCCAGCAGCCCGACTGGTCCTCGGTCCGAAAAACTGTTTTTT
TRBV7-2,TRBD1,TRBJ1-1,13,.,CASSPDRGFEAFF,TGTGCCAGCAGCCCAGACAGGGGTTTTGAAGCTTTCTTT
TRBV6-5,.,TRBJ1-3,14,few,CASSYGQVGNTIYF,TGTGCCAGCAGTTACGGTCAGGTTGGAAACACCATATATTTT
TRBV6-6,TRBD1,TRBJ2-7,14,.,CASSWTGQIYEQYF,TGTGCCAGCAGTTGGACAGGGCAAATTTACGAGCAGTACTTC
TRBV11-3,TRBD1,TRBJ1-1,18,.,CASSLEQGTGIANTEAFF,TGTGCCAGCAGCTTAGAACAAGGGACAGGGATAGCGAACACTGAAGCTTTCTTT
TRBV11-3,.,TRBJ1-1,11,few,CASSFSTQAFF,TGTGCCAGCAGCTTTTCTACCCAAGCTTTCTTT
TRBV2,.,TRBJ2-7,12,.,CASSETGYEQYF,TGTGCCAGCAGTGAAACGGGGTACGAGCAGTACTTC
TRBV29-1,TRBD1,TRBJ1-1,13,.,CSVGSPGGTEAFF,TGCAGCGTTGGCTCCCCAGGGGGCACTGAAGCTTTCTTT
TRBV6-1,.,TRBJ1-1,12,.,CASSQGNTEAFF,TGTGCCAGCAGTCAGGGGAACACTGAAGCTTTCTTT
TRBV11-2,TRBD1,TRBJ1-2,14,.,CASSFPDRDYGYTF,TGTGCCAGCAGTTTCCCGGACAGGGACTATGGCTACACCTTC
TRBV18,.,TRBJ2-7,13,.,CASSVESSYEQYF,TGTGCCAGCTCAGTCGAGTCATCCTACGAGCAGTACTTC
TRBV6-1,.,TRBJ2-3,14,.,CASITGFFTDTQYF,TGTGCCAGCATTACGGGTTTCTTCACAGATACGCAGTATTTT
TRBV13,.,TRBJ2-4,15,.,CASSLGSISRNIQYF,TGTGCCAGCAGCTTAGGCTCCATTTCTAGGAACATTCAGTACTTC
TRBV18,.,TRBJ1-1,12,.,CASSQTTSDAFF,TGTGCCAGCTCACAAACGACATCCGACGCTTTCTTT
TRBV19,TRBD2,TRBJ2-7,17,.,CASSISIGLVSRDEQYF,TGTGCCAGTAGTATCTCTATCGGACTAGTAAGCAGGGACGAGCAGTACTTC
TRBV4-3,.,TRBJ1-5,15,.,CASSQEWGRNQPQHF,TGCGCCAGCAGCCAAGAATGGGGGCGCAATCAGCCCCAGCATTTT
TRBV5-1,.,TRBJ1-1,14,few,CASSLSTVSTEAFF,TGCGCCAGCAGCTTGAGTACGGTAAGCACTGAAGCTTTCTTT
TRBV7-2,TRBD1,TRBJ1-1,13,.,CASSSVRDRDAFF,TGTGCCAGCAGCTCTGTCCGGGACAGGGATGCTTTCTTT
TRBV5-6,TRBD1,TRBJ1-1,16,.,CASSRFTTGPNTEAFF,TGTGCCAGCAGCCGATTTACGACAGGGCCGAACACTGAAGCTTTCTTT
TRBV25-1,TRBD2,TRBJ2-1,15,.,CASSEAGGPHNEQFF,TGTGCCAGCAGTGAGGCGGGAGGGCCACACAATGAGCAGTTCTTC
TRBV2,.,TRBJ1-2,12,few,CASTQGPYGYTF,TGTGCCAGCACACAGGGCCCCTATGGCTACACCTTC